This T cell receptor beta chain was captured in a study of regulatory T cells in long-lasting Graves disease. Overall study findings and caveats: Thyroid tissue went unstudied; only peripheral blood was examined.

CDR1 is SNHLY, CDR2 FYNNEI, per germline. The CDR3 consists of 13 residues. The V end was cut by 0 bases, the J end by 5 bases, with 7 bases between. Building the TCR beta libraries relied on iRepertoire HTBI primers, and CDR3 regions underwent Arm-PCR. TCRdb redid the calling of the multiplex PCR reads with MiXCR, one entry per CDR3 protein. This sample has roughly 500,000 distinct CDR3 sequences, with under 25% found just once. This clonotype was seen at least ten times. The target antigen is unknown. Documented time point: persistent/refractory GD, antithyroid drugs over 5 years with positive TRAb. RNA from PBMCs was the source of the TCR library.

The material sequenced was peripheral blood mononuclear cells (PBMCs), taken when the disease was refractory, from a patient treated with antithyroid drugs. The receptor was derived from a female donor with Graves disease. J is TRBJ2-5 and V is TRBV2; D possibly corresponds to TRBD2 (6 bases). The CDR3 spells CASSEAGGETQYF. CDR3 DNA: TGTGCCAGCAGTGAAGCCGGAGGGGAGACCCAGTACTTC.